This T cell receptor beta chain appears in the sequencing data of a study of T cells in women clearing cervical HPV infection. Whole-study context: Women with histologically confirmed HPV16-related CIN3 or worse, 2 with invasive cancer, served as cases.

This CDR3 has 16 residues. Germline CDR1 and CDR2: MNHNS and SASEGT. Produced via immunoSEQ multiplex PCR; TCRdb's table is partial and in-frame only. The sample table sets out over 25,000 clones. In regard to this clone: A read error may account for a junction end that differs from germline. Read sequence stops 3 residues before the CDR3 end, and the germline J gene provides the missing end. Other DNA variants within this sample encode the same CDR3.

The gene calls are TRBV6-1 and TRBJ1-3, with D perhaps TRBD1 (6 bases). This TCR derives from a woman between 18 and 69 years old with a cervical HPV16 infection that either progressed to CIN3+ or cleared (not recorded which). The sequenced sample consisted of blood buffy coat. CDR3 bases read: TGTGCCAGCAGTGAGGACAGTCCCCGGTCGGGAAACACA. Amino acid sequence: CASSEDSPRSGNT. The whole CDR3 protein reads CASSEDSPRSGNTIYF.